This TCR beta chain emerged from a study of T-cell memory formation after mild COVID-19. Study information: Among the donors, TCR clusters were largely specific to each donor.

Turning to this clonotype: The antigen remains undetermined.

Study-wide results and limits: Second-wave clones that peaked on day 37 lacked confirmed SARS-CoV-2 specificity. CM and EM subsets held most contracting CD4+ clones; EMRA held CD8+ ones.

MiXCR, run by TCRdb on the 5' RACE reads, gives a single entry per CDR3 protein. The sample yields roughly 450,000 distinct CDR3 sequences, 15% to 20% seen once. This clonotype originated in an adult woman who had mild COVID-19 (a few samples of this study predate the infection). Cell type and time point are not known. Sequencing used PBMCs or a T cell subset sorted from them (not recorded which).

The CDR3 nucleotides read TGTGCCAGCGACCTAGCGGGAGGGCCGGGCAATGAGCAGTTCTTC. Translation: CASDLAGGPGNEQFF. The rearrangement uses TRBV6-2 or TRBV6-3 and TRBJ2-1; the match to TRBD2 covers 12 bases. The CDR3 has 15 residues. Germline CDR1 and CDR2: MNHEY and SVGEGT. V lost 8 bases to trimming and J lost 6 bases; unmatched junction nucleotides: 8.